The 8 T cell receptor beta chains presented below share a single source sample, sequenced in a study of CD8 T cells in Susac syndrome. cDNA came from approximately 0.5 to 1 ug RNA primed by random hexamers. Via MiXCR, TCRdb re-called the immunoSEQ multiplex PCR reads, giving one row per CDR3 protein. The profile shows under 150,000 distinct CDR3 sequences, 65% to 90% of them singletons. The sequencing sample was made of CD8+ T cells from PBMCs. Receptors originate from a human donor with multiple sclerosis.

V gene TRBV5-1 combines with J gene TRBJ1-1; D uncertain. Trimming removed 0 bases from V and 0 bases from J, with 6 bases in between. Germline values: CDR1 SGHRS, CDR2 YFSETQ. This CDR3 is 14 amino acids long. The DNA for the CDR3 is TGCGCCAGCAGCTTGGGCGGCCTGAACACTGAAGCTTTCTTT. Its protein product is CASSLGGLNTEAFF. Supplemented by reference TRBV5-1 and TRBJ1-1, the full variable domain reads KAGVTQTPRYLIKTRGQQVTLSCSPISGHRSVSWYQQTPGQGLQFLFEYFSETQRNKGNFPGRFSGRQFSNSRSEMNVSTLELGDSALYLCASSLGGLNTEAFFGQGTRLTVV.

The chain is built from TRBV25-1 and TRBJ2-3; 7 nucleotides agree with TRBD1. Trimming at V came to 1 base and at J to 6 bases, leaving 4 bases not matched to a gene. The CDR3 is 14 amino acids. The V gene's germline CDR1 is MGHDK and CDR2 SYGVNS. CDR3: CASSESATGDTQYF. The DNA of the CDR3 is TGTGCCAGCAGTGAATCCGCGACAGGGGATACGCAGTATTTT.

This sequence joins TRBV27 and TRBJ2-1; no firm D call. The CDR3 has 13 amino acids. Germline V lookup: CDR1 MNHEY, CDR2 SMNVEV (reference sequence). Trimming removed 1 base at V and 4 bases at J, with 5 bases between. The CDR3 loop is CASSLYTYNEQFF. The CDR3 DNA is TGTGCCAGCAGTTTATACACATACAATGAGCAGTTCTTC.

The CDR3 region has the DNA TGCAGCGTCGAGGGAGCAATGACTAGCGGGAGTGCAGATACGCAGTATTTT. Amino acids: CSVEGAMTSGSADTQYF. The chain links TRBV29-1 to TRBJ2-3, with 12 bases aligning to TRBD2. Germline V gene lookup returns CDR1 SQVTM and CDR2 ANQGSEA. The CDR3 has 17 amino acids. V shed 6 bases, J shed 4 bases, and the junction held 14 bases outside the gene matches.

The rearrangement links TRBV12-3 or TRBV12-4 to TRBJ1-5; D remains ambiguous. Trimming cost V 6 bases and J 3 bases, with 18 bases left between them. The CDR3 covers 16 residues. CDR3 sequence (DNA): TGTGCCAGCAGCCCAAGGGCAACGGAACTCAATCAGCCCCAGCATTTT. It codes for CASSPRATELNQPQHF.

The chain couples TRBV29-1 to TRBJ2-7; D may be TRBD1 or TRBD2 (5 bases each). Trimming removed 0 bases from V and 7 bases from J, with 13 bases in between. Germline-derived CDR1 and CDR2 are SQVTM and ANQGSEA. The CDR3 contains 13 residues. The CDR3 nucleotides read TGCAGCGTTGAAGATGGGACGAATGGGGAGCAGTACGTC. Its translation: CSVEDGTNGEQYV.

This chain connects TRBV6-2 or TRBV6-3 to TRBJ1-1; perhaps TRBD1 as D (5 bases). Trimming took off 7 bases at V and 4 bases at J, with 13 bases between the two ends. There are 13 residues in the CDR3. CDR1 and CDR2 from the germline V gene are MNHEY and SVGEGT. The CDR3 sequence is CASTHGGITEAFF. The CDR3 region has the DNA TGTGCCAGCACCCACGGGGGTATCACTGAAGCTTTCTTT.

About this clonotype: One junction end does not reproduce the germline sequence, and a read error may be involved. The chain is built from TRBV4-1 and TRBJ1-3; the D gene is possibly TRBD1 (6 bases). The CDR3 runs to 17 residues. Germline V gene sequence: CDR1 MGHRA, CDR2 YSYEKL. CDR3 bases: TGCGCCAGCAGCCCCTGGGGCGGGGGCGGATCTGGAACCACCATATATTTT. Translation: CASSPWGGGGSGTTIYF.